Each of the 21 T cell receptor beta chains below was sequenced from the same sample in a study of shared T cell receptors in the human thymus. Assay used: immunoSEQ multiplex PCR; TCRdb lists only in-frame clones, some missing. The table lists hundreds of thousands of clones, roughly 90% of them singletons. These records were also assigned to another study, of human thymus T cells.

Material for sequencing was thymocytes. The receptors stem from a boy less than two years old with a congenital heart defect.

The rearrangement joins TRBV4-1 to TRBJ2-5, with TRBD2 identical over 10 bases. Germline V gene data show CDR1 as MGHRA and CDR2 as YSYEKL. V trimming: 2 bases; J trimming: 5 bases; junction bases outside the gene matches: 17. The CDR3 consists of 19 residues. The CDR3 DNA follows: TGCGCCAGCAGCCAAACCCCAAGAAAGAGCGGGAGGGCCTCCGAGACCCAGTACTTC. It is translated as CASSQTPRKSGRASETQYF.

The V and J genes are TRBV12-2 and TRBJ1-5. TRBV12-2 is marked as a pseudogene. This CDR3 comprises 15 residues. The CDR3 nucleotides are TGTGCAAGTCGCTTCGGAGGGGTTAGCAATCAGCCCCAGCATTTT. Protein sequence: CASRFGGVSNQPQHF.

In DNA, the CDR3 is TGTGCCTGGAGTCAGGGGGTGGACACAGATACGCAGTATTTT. It codes for CAWSQGVDTDTQYF. This chain uses TRBV30 with TRBJ2-3; 7 bases fit TRBD1. V lost 2 bases, J lost 2 bases, and 4 bases stayed unmatched. This CDR3 is 14 amino acids long. In germline, CDR1 is GTSNPN, CDR2 SVGIG (reference sequence).

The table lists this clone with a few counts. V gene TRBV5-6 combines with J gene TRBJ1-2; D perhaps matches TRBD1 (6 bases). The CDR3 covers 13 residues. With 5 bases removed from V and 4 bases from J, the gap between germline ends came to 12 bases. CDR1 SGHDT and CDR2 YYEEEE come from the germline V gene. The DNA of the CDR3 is TGTGCCAGCAGAGACGGACAGCGCTATGGCTACACCTTC. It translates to CASRDGQRYGYTF.

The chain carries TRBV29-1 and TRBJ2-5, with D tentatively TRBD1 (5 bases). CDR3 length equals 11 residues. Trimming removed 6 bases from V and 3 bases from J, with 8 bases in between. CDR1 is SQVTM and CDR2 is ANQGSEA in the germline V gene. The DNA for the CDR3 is TGCAGCGTGAAAGGGGAAGAGACCCAGTACTTC. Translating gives CSVKGEETQYF.

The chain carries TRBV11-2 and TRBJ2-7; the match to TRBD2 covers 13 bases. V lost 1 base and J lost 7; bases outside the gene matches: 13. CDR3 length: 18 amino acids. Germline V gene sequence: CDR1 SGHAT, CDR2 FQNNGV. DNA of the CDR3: TGTGCCAGCAGCTTAGCTCCCCTACTAGCGGGAGGGTGGTGGGAGCAGTACTTC. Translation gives CASSLAPLLAGGWWEQYF.

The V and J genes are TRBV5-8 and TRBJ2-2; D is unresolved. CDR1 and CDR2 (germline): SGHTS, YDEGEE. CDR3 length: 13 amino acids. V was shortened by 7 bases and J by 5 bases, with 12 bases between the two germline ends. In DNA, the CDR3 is TGTGCCAGCGCCCCCCGGTGGACCGGGGAGCTGTTTTTT. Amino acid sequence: CASAPRWTGELFF.

CDR3 coding DNA: TGTGCCAGCACCCCATTGGGTGGGCTAGCGGGAGTCTACGAGCAGTACTTC. Residues: CASTPLGGLAGVYEQYF. This rearrangement joins TRBV11-2 to TRBJ2-7; 10 bases line up with TRBD2. Losses at the gene ends were 7 bases for V and 3 bases for J; bases not matched to a gene: 15. The germline V gene encodes CDR1 SGHAT and CDR2 FQNNGV. This CDR3 is built from 17 residues. The whole variable domain, remainder taken from reference TRBV11-2 and TRBJ2-7, is EAGVAQSPRYKIIEKRQSVAFWCNPISGHATLYWYQQILGQGPKLLIQFQNNGVVDDSQLPKDRFSAERLKGVDSTLKIQPAKLEDSAVYLCASTPLGGLAGVYEQYFGPGTRLTVT.

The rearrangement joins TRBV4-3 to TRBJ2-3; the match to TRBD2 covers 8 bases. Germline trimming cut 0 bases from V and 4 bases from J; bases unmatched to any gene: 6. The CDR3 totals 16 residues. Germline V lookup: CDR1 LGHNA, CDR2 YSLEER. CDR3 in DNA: TGCGCCAGCAGCCAAGATCAGCGGGAGTGGCCAGATACGCAGTATTTT. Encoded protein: CASSQDQREWPDTQYF.

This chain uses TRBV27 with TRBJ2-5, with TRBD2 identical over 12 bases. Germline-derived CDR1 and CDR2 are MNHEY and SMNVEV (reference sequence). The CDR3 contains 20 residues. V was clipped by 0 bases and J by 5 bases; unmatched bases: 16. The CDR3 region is CASSLSGWWASGRAMETQYF. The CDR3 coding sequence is TGTGCCAGCAGTTTATCAGGGTGGTGGGCTAGCGGGAGGGCCATGGAGACCCAGTACTTC.

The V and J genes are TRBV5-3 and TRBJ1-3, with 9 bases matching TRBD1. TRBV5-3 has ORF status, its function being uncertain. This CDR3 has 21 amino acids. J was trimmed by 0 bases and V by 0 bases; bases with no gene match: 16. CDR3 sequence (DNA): TGTGCCAGAAGCTTGGGCGTCGGGACAGGGAAGGAGGCGAGCTCTGGAAACACCATATATTTT. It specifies CARSLGVGTGKEASSGNTIYF.

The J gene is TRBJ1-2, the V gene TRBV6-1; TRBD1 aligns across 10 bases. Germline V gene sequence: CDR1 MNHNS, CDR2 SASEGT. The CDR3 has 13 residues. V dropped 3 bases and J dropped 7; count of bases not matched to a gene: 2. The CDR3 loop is CASSDGQGGGYTF. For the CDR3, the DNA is TGTGCCAGCAGTGACGGACAGGGGGGTGGCTACACCTTC.

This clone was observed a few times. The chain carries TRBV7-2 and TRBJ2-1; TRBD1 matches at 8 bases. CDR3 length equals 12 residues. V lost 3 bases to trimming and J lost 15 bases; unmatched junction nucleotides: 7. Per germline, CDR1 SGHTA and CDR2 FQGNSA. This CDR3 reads CASSFDRTGTFF. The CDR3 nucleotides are TGTGCCAGCAGCTTTGATCGGACAGGGACGTTCTTC.

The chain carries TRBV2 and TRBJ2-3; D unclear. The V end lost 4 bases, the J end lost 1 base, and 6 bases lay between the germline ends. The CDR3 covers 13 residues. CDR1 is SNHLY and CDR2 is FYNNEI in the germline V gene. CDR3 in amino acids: CASSARGTDTQYF. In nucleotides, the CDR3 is TGTGCCAGCAGTGCCCGGGGCACAGATACGCAGTATTTT.

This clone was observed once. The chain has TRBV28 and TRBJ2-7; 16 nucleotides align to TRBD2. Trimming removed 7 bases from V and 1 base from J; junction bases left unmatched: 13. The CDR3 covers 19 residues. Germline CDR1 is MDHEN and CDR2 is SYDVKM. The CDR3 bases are TGTGCCAGCACACACCCTCCGGGACTAGCGGGAGGGGGATCCTACGAGCAGTACTTC. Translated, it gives CASTHPPGLAGGGSYEQYF.

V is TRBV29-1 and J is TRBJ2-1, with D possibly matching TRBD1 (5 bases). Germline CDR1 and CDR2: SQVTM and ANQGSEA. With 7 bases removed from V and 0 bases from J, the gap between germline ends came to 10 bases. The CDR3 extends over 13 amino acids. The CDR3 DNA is TGCAGCGGAAGGGGTCCCTCCTACAATGAGCAGTTCTTC. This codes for CSGRGPSYNEQFF.

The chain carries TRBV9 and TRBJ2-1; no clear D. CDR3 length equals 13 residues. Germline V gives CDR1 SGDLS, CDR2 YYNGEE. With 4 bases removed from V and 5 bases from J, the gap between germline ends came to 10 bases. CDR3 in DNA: TGTGCCAGCAGCACCCGCGAGAACAATGAGCAGTTCTTC. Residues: CASSTRENNEQFF.

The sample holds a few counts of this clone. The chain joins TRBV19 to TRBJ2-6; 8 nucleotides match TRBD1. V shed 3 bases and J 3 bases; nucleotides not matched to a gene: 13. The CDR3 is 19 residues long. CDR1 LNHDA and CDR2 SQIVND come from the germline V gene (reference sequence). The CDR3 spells CASSMGGDRGYGGANVLTF. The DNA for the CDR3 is TGTGCCAGTAGTATGGGGGGCGACAGGGGTTATGGTGGGGCCAACGTCCTGACTTTC.

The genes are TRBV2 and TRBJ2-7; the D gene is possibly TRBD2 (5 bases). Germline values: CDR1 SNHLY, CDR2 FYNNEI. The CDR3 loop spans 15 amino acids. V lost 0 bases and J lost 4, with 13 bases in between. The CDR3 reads CASSEAPRLAYEQYF. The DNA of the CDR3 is TGTGCCAGCAGTGAAGCGCCGAGGCTAGCATACGAGCAGTACTTC.

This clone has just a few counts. The DNA for the CDR3 is TGCGCCAGCAGCCAAGACCGACAGGGACTTAACACCGGGGAGCTGTTTTTT. Its translation: CASSQDRQGLNTGELFF. The chain has TRBV4-3 and TRBJ2-2, with D perhaps matching TRBD1 (7 bases). The germline CDR1 and CDR2 sequences are LGHNA and YSLEER. The length of the CDR3 is 17 residues. Between the trimmed V and J ends, which lost 0 bases and 2 bases, there was a span of 13 bases.

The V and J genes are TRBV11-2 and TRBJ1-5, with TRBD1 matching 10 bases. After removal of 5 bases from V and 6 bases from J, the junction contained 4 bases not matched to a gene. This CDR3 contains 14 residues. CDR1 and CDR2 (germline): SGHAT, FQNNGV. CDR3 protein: CASSPDRGLQPQHF. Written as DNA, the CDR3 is TGTGCCAGCAGCCCAGACAGGGGGCTTCAGCCCCAGCATTTT.